Listed below are T cell receptor beta chains from one sample, sequenced in a study of T cell changes during pregnancy in multiple sclerosis. Assay used: immunoSEQ multiplex PCR; TCRdb lists only in-frame clones, some missing. The profile shows 40,000 to 50,000 clones, about nine tenths of them singletons. The source material was CD8+ T cells from peripheral blood mononuclear cells, sampled after pregnancy. The receptors here all came from a female donor with multiple sclerosis, enrolled in a pregnancy study. CDR3s leave out the opening cysteine and the closing phenylalanine or tryptophan.

j_call v_call cdr3_aa
TRBJ1-1 TRBV5-4 ASSPPQGGITEAF
TRBJ1-1 TRBV5-1 ASSPEGFNTEAF
TRBJ1-1 TRBV27 ASSHQGVGTEAF
TRBJ2-7 TRBV19 AARQGAGEQY
TRBJ1-1 TRBV5-6 ASSPRDRVHAF
TRBJ1-1 TRBV5-8 ASRRTGHTEAF
TRBJ1-1 TRBV7-3 ASSLMTGYTEAF
TRBJ1-4 TRBV5-8 ASSSGTITNEKLF
TRBJ2-7 TRBV9 ASSVVAGDEQY
TRBJ2-6 TRBV6-4 ASSDSQASGANVLT
TRBJ2-7 TRBV7-9 ASSLKGQGGHEQY
TRBJ2-7 TRBV5-1 ASSLYSSGTGVSYEQY
TRBJ2-7 TRBV7-9 ASSLFQNYEQY
TRBJ1-1 TRBV6-6 ASTRGSTDTEAF
TRBJ2-1 TRBV6-1 ASSEGLRLAENNEQF
TRBJ2-1 TRBV6-5 ASSPVSEGYNEQF
TRBJ2-7 TRBV5-4 ASSLPMGGED
TRBJ1-1 TRBV4-2 ASSQMLGENTEAF
TRBJ2-3 TRBV30 AWSVDQGTDTQY
TRBJ2-2 TRBV2 ASSERLATGELF
TRBJ2-1 TRBV6-5 ASSYPDRVNEQF
TRBJ2-7 TRBV6-4 ASSEVGTGAKQY
TRBJ2-7 TRBV19 ASSIPGAEQY
TRBJ2-1 TRBV6-5 ASSSTSNEQF
TRBJ1-2 TRBV7-8 ASSTGTGLNYGYT
TRBJ2-1 TRBV28 ASSQRGGEQF
TRBJ1-5 TRBV6-1 ASSEDRPGWEPQH
TRBJ2-3 TRBV21-1 ASSNIRGHTTDTQY
TRBJ2-5 TRBV11-1 ASSTHWGQPDQETQY
TRBJ1-1 TRBV7-6 ASSLEFGGGTEAF
TRBJ1-2 TRBV21-1 ASSKEEGPGQPNYGYT
TRBJ1-2 TRBV9 ASSVGQAGYT
TRBJ1-1 TRBV5-6 ASSPLQGTSTEAF
TRBJ2-2 TRBV27 ATRVGGGVPGELF
TRBJ2-3 TRBV2 APDRGSGGAPPSTSTDTQY
TRBJ2-5 TRBV15 ATSSVETQY
TRBJ2-7 TRBV6-5 ASSYSTGTASYEQY
TRBJ2-3 TRBV27 ASSPTPGGGDTQY
TRBJ1-6 TRBV19 ASRTAGSYNSPLH
TRBJ2-7 TRBV7-8 ASSLGLAGGLHEQY
TRBJ2-7 TRBV6-6 ASSYEGYEQY
TRBJ2-3 TRBV28 ASKILGQGAADTQY
TRBJ1-5 TRBV6-1 ASSEGAVEYSNQPQH
TRBJ1-3 TRBV6-1 ASSSGPRSIY
TRBJ1-3 TRBV7-9 ASSLTRDTIY
TRBJ2-2 TRBV6-4 ASSPETGDTGELF
TRBJ1-4 TRBV7-8 ASSLESGTGGSEKLF
TRBJ1-5 TRBV27 ASSSTQGSNQPQH
TRBJ2-7 TRBV2 ASSAGTGLYEQY
TRBJ1-5 TRBV6-1 ASSEGGGGQPQH